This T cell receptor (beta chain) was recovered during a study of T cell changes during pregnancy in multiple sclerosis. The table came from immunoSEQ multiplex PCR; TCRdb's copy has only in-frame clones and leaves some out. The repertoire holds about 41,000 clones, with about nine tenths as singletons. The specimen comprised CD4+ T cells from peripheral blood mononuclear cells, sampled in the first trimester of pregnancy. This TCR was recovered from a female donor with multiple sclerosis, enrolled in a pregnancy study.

The CDR3 region is CASSEALRNVGGYTF. DNA of the CDR3: TGTGCCAGCAGTGAAGCGCTGAGGAACGTGGGTGGCTACACCTTC. This chain uses TRBV2 with TRBJ1-2; D unclear. Germline CDR1 and CDR2: SNHLY and FYNNEI. The V and J ends lost 0 bases and 7 bases respectively, with 15 bases between them. This CDR3 region has 15 residues.